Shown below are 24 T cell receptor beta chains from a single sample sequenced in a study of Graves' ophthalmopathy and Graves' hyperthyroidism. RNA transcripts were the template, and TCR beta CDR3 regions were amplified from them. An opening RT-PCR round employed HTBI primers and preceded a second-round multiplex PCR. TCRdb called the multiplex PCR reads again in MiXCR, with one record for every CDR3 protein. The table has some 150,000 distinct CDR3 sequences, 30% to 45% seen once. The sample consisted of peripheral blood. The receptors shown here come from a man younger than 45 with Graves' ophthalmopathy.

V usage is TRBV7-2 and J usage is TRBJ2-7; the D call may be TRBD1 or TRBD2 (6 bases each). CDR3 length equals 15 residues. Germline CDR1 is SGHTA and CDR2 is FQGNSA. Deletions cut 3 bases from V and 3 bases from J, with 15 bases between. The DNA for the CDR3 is TGTGCCAGCAGCTTGTCGCGGGACATTCTCTACGAGCAGTACTTC. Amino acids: CASSLSRDILYEQYF. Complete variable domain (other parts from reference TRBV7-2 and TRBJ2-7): GAGVSQSPSNKVTEKGKDVELRCDPISGHTALYWYRQSLGQGLEFLIYFQGNSAPDKSGLPSDRFSAERTGGSVSTLTIQRTQQEDSAVYLCASSLSRDILYEQYFGPGTRLTVT.

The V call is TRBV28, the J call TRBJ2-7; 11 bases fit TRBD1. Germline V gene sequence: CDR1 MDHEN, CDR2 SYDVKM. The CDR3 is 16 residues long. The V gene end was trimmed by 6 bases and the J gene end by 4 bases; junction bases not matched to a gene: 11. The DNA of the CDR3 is TGTGCCAGCAGCGAGCTTGGGACAGGGGGACCTTACGAGCAGTACTTC. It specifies CASSELGTGGPYEQYF.

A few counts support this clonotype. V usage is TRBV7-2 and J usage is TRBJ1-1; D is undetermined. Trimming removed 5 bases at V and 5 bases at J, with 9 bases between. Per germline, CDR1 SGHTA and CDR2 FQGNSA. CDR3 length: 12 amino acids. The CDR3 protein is CASSNDETEAFF. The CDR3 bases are TGTGCCAGCAGCAACGACGAAACTGAAGCTTTCTTT.

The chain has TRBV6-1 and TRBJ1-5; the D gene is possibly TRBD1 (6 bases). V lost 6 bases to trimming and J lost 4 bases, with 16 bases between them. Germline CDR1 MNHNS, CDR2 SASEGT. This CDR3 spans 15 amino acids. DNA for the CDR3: TGTGCCAGCAGGGGGGACACAGGGTTTAATCAGCCCCAGCATTTT. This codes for CASRGDTGFNQPQHF.

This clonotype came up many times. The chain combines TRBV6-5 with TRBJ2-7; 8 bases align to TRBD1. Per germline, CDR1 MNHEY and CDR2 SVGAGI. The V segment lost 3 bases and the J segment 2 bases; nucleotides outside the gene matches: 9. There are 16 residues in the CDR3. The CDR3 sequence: CASSYEPGQVAYEQYF. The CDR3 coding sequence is TGTGCCAGCAGTTATGAGCCGGGACAGGTAGCCTACGAGCAGTACTTC.

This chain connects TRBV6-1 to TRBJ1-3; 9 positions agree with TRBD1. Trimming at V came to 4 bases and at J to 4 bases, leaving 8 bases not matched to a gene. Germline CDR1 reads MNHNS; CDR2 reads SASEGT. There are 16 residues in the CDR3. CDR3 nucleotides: TGTGCCAGCAGTGGAACACAGGGGGCGGCGGGAAACACCATATATTTT. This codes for CASSGTQGAAGNTIYF.

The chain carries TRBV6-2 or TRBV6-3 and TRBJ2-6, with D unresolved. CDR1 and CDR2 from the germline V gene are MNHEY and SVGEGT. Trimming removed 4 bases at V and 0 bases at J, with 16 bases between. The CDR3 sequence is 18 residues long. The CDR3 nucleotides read TGTGCCAGCAGTTGGAGAGCCCGCCTTTCCTCTGGGGCCAACGTCCTGACTTTC. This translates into CASSWRARLSSGANVLTF.

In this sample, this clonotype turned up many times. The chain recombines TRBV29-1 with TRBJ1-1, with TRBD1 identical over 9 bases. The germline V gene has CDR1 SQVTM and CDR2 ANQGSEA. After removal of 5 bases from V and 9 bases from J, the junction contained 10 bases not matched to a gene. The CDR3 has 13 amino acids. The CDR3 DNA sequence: TGCAGCGTTTTAGAGCCGGGACAGGGCCAAGCTTTCTTT. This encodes CSVLEPGQGQAFF.

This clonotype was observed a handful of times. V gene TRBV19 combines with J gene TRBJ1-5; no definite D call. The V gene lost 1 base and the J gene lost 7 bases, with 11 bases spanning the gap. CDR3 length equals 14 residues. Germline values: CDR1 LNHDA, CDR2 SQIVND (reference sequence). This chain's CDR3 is CASSIVAVHQPQHF. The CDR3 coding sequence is TGTGCCAGTAGTATAGTGGCAGTCCACCAGCCCCAGCATTTT.

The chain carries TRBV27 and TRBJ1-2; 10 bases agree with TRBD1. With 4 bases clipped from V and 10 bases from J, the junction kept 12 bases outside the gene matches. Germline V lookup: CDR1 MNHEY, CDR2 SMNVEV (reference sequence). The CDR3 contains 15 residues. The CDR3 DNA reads TGTGCCAGCAGTTACTCGGGACAGGGGCCCAGCCCCTACACCTTC. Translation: CASSYSGQGPSPYTF.

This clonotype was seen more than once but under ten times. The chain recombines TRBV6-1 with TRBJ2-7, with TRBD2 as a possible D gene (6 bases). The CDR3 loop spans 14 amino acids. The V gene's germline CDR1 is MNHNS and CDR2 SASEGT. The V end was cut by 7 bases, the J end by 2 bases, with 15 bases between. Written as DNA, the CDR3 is TGTGCCAGCAATCCTATAGCGGCTACCTACGAGCAGTACTTC. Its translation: CASNPIAATYEQYF.

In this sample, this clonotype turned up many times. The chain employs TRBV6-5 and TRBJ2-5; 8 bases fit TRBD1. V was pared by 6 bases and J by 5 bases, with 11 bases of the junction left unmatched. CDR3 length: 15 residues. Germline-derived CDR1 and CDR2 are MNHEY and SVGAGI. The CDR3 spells CASSSGQGGEETQYF. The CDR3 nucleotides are TGTGCCAGCAGCAGTGGACAGGGTGGGGAGGAGACCCAGTACTTC.

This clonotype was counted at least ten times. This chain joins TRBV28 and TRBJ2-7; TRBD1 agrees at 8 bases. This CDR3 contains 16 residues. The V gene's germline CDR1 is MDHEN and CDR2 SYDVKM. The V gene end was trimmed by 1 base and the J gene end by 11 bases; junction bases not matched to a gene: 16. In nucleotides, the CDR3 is TGTGCCAGCAGTTTATACCCAGGGGGCCCTCTACGTTTGGAGTACTTC. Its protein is CASSLYPGGPLRLEYF.

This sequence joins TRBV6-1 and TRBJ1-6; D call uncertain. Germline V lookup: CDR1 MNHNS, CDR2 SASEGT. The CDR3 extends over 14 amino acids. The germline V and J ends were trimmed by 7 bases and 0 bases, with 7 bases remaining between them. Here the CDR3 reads CASTLNSYNSPLHF. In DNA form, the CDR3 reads TGTGCCAGCACTCTAAACTCCTATAATTCACCCCTCCACTTT.

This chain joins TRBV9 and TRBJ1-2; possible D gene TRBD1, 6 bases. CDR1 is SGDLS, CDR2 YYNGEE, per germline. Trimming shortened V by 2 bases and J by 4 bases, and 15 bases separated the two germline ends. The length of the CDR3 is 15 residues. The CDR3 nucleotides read TGTGCCAGCAGCGTGGGTCTCGGACAGAGCTATGGCTACACCTTC. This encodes CASSVGLGQSYGYTF.

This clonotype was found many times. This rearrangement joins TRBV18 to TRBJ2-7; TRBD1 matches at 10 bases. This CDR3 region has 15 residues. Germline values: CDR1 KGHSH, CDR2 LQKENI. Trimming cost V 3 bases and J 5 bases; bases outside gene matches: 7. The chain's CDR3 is CASSPRGDRGDEQYF. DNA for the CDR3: TGTGCCAGCTCACCCAGAGGGGACAGGGGTGACGAGCAGTACTTC.

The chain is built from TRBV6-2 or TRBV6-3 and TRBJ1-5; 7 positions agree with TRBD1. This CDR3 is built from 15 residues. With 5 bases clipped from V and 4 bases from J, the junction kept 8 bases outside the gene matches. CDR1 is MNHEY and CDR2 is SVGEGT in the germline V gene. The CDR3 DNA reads TGTGCCAGCAGTCCCCGGGGCAGGGGGAATCAGCCCCAGCATTTT. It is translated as CASSPRGRGNQPQHF.

The CDR3 sequence is CASSFTSSFYEQYF. DNA for the CDR3: TGTGCCAGCAGTTTTACTAGTTCTTTCTACGAGCAGTACTTC. This chain links TRBV28 with TRBJ2-7, with D perhaps matching TRBD2 (5 bases). Trimming left V 3 bases short and J 3 bases short, with 12 bases between. CDR3 size: 14 residues. The germline gives CDR1 MDHEN, CDR2 SYDVKM.

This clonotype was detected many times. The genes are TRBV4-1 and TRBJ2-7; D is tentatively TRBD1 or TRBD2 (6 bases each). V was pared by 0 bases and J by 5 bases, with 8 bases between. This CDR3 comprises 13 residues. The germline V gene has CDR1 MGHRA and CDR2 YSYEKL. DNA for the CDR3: TGCGCCAGCAGCCAAGATAGGGGGGACGAGCAGTACTTC. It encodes CASSQDRGDEQYF.

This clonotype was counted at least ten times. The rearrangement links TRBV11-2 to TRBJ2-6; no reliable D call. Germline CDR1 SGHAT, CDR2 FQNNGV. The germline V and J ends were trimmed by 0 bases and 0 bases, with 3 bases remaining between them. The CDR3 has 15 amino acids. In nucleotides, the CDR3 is TGTGCCAGCAGCTTAGACCGCTCTGGGGCCAACGTCCTGACTTTC. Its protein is CASSLDRSGANVLTF.

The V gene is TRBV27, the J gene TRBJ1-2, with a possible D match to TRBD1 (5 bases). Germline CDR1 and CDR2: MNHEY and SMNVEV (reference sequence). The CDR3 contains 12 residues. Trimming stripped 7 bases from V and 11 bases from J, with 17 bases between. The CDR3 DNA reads TGTGCCAGCATGCCTCGATGGGGGGGATACACCTTC. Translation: CASMPRWGGYTF.

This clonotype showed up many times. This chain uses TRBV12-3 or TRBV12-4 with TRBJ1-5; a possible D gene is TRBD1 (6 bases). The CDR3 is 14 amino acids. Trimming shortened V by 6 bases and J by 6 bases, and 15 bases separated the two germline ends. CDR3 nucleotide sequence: TGTGCCAGCAGATACCAGGGGTCGCGTCAGCCCCAGCATTTT. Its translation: CASRYQGSRQPQHF.

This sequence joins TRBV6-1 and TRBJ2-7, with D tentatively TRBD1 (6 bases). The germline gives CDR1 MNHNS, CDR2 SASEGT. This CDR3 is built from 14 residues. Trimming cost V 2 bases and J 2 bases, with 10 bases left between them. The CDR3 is CASSESTGTYEQYF. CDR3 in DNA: TGTGCCAGCAGTGAATCCACAGGGACCTACGAGCAGTACTTC.

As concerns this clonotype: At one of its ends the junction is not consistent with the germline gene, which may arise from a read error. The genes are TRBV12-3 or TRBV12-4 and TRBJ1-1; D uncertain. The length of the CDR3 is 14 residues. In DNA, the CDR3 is TGTGCCAGCAGCTTAGTAAGGGCCGACACTGAAGCTTTCTTT. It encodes CASSLVRADTEAFF.